The 13 T cell receptor beta chains listed next were all sequenced from one sample in a study of blood T cell repertoires in COVID-19. Assay used: immunoSEQ multiplex PCR; TCRdb lists only in-frame clones, some missing. The sample yields over 95,000 clones, about 84% seen once. Sequenced sample: peripheral blood. These receptors all come from a man aged 50 to 60 with acute or convalescent COVID-19.

The chain couples TRBV19 to TRBJ2-3; TRBD2 aligns across 7 bases. This CDR3 is built from 15 residues. Trimming removed 3 bases from V and 6 bases from J; junction bases left unmatched: 9. Germline CDR1 and CDR2: LNHDA and SQIVND (reference sequence). Here the CDR3 DNA reads TGTGCCAGTAGTATGGGAGGGGTTTACGCGGATACGCAGTATTTT. It is translated as CASSMGGVYADTQYF.

This chain links TRBV9 with TRBJ2-3; D may be TRBD2 (5 bases). Germline CDR1 and CDR2: SGDLS and YYNGEE. The CDR3 totals 16 residues. Between the trimmed V and J ends, which lost 0 bases and 3 bases, there was a span of 14 bases. CDR3 sequence reads: CASSVGTGLGTDTQYF. The CDR3 DNA sequence: TGTGCCAGCAGCGTAGGAACGGGATTGGGAACAGATACGCAGTATTTT.

This clone was seen only once. The chain has TRBV12-3 or TRBV12-4 and TRBJ1-2; no firm D call. The CDR3 loop spans 11 amino acids. Trimming removed 6 bases from V and 4 bases from J, with 6 bases in between. The CDR3 region is CASSGSYGYTF. The DNA for the CDR3 is TGTGCCAGCAGCGGGTCCTATGGCTACACCTTC.

The chain is built from TRBV2 and TRBJ1-1; 10 bases fit TRBD1. V lost 2 bases and J lost 4; bases outside the gene matches: 4. The CDR3 has 15 residues. In germline, CDR1 is SNHLY, CDR2 FYNNEI. This CDR3 is CASSEWDRGPTEAFF. The DNA of the CDR3 is TGTGCCAGCAGTGAATGGGACAGGGGCCCCACTGAAGCTTTCTTT.

The chain joins TRBV28 to TRBJ1-6; 8 nucleotides match TRBD1. V trimming: 2 bases; J trimming: 10 bases; junction bases outside the gene matches: 4. CDR1 and CDR2 from the germline V gene are MDHEN and SYDVKM. CDR3 length: 14 amino acids. CDR3 in DNA: TGTGCCAGCAGTTTAGGGGACAGGACGTCACCCCTCCACTTT. It specifies CASSLGDRTSPLHF.

The J gene is TRBJ1-2, the V gene TRBV10-3; 10 bases are a match to TRBD1. Germline loops: CDR1 ENHRY, CDR2 SYGVKD. This CDR3 contains 14 residues. Germline trimming cut 4 bases from V and 4 bases from J; bases unmatched to any gene: 3. The CDR3 nucleotides are TGTGCCATCAGTGGAGGGGACAGGGGCTATGGCTACACCTTC. Protein sequence: CAISGGDRGYGYTF.

The chain recombines TRBV4-1 with TRBJ1-4; 9 bases are shared with TRBD1. From germline, CDR1 is MGHRA and CDR2 YSYEKL. The V segment lost 1 base and the J segment 7 bases; nucleotides outside the gene matches: 4. This CDR3 contains 15 residues. The CDR3, as DNA: TGCGCCAGCAGCCAAGGAAGGGACAGGGCTGAAAAACTGTTTTTT. Translated, it gives CASSQGRDRAEKLFF.

The chain recombines TRBV11-2 with TRBJ2-5, with D possibly being TRBD1 (6 bases). Trimming took off 6 bases at V and 2 bases at J, with 16 bases between the two ends. The germline CDR1 and CDR2 sequences are SGHAT and FQNNGV. This CDR3 is built from 15 residues. CDR3 nucleotide sequence: TGTGCCAGCAGTCCGTGGGGGCCGGGGCAAGAGACCCAGTACTTC. Protein sequence: CASSPWGPGQETQYF. Drawing the rest from reference TRBV11-2 and TRBJ2-5, the complete variable domain is EAGVAQSPRYKIIEKRQSVAFWCNPISGHATLYWYQQILGQGPKLLIQFQNNGVVDDSQLPKDRFSAERLKGVDSTLKIQPAKLEDSAVYLCASSPWGPGQETQYFGPGTRLLVL.

The chain links TRBV5-1 to TRBJ2-2, with 10 bases aligning to TRBD2. Germline loops: CDR1 SGHRS, CDR2 YFSETQ. The CDR3 extends over 18 amino acids. The V segment lost 4 bases and the J segment 0 bases; nucleotides outside the gene matches: 9. As DNA, the CDR3 is TGCGCCAGCAGCATCACCCTAGCGGGGGCAACGAACACCGGGGAGCTGTTTTTT. Residues: CASSITLAGATNTGELFF.

The chain uses TRBV10-1 and TRBJ2-2, with D maybe TRBD2 (5 bases). The CDR3 is made up of 15 amino acids. Germline V CDR1 and CDR2: WNHNN, SYGVQD (reference sequence). Trimming removed 0 bases from V and 1 base from J, with 6 bases in between. CDR3 in amino acids: CASSESRGNTGELFF. For the CDR3, the DNA is TGCGCCAGCAGTGAGTCCCGGGGGAACACCGGGGAGCTGTTTTTT.

The count of this clone is one. The CDR3 loop reads CASSAVPGQGLNYGYTF. CDR3 nucleotides: TGTGCCAGCTCCGCCGTCCCGGGACAGGGGTTGAACTATGGCTACACCTTC. This chain joins TRBV18 and TRBJ1-2; 10 bases match TRBD1. Per the germline V gene, CDR1 is KGHSH and CDR2 is LQKENI. Losses at the gene ends were 6 bases for V and 2 bases for J; bases not matched to a gene: 12. This CDR3 region has 17 residues.

This clone was recorded only once. The chain couples TRBV4-1 to TRBJ1-4; the D gene is possibly TRBD1 (5 bases). The CDR3 has 15 residues. CDR1 MGHRA and CDR2 YSYEKL come from the germline V gene. The V and J ends lost 2 bases and 8 bases respectively, with 15 bases between them. The CDR3 here is CASSQSTAGREKLFF. The CDR3 region has the DNA TGCGCCAGCAGCCAATCGACAGCCGGGCGAGAAAAACTGTTTTTT.

The V gene is TRBV27, the J gene TRBJ1-4, with 8 bases lining up with TRBD1. V trimming: 5 bases; J trimming: 4 bases; junction bases outside the gene matches: 6. Looked up from germline, CDR1 is MNHEY and CDR2 is SMNVEV (reference sequence). CDR3 size: 15 residues. The CDR3 sequence: CASSEDRAVNEKLFF. The CDR3 nucleotides are TGTGCCAGCAGTGAGGACAGGGCGGTTAATGAAAAACTGTTTTTT.